This TCR beta chain was obtained from a study of blood T cell repertoires in COVID-19. As handled by the study authors: Nucleated cell number was recorded as an estimate derived from reference gene primer amplification. The table came from immunoSEQ multiplex PCR; TCRdb's copy has only in-frame clones and leaves some out. Clone size and V and J calls were adopted from that table, with D and trimming inferred from the DNA. The sample comprises around 150,000 clones, about 85% of which are singletons, and 7.5% to 8.5% rests with the top ten. The sample holds a few counts of this clone. CDR3 size: 14 residues. V lost 10 bases to trimming and J lost 4 bases; unmatched junction nucleotides: 10. The germline gives CDR1 ENHRY, CDR2 SYGVKD. Seattle participants joined during active infection and were tracked over time.

Sequencing was performed on peripheral blood. This chain uses TRBV10-3 with TRBJ1-1; 9 bases match TRBD1. This sequence was found in a woman in her fifties or sixties with COVID-19, enrolled during active disease. The CDR3 region is CATADRGGGTEAFF. The CDR3 DNA follows: TGTGCCACCGCGGACAGGGGAGGTGGCACTGAAGCTTTCTTT.